Below, 9 T cell receptor beta chains from the same sample are listed, as sequenced in a study of blood T cell repertoires in COVID-19. Using immunoSEQ multiplex PCR, the repertoire was profiled, and TCRdb retains in-frame clones only, with some absent. The top ten clones hold less than 2% of a sample with 120,000 or so clones, 88% of them seen once. The source material was peripheral blood. Source of these receptors: a human donor in a cohort sampled during active COVID-19.

The rearrangement links TRBV29-1 to TRBJ2-1, with 9 bases aligning to TRBD2. V was clipped by 1 base and J by 4 bases; unmatched bases: 2. Per germline, CDR1 SQVTM and CDR2 ANQGSEA. The CDR3 extends over 14 amino acids. The CDR3 nucleotides read TGCAGCGTTGAAGCGCTAGCGGGATACAATGAGCAGTTCTTC. Its protein is CSVEALAGYNEQFF.

CDR3 DNA: TGTGCCAGCAGGGGGGTCATATCTTTCACGGGACTAGAAAATGCCGGGGAGCTGTTTTTT. Its protein is CASRGVISFTGLENAGELFF. The genes are TRBV2 and TRBJ2-2, with 8 bases matching TRBD2. The V gene end was trimmed by 6 bases and the J gene end by 6 bases; junction bases not matched to a gene: 24. Germline CDR1 SNHLY, CDR2 FYNNEI. The CDR3 has 20 amino acids.

The chain employs TRBV5-1 and TRBJ1-1; 7 bases match TRBD1. V was clipped by 4 bases and J by 5 bases; unmatched bases: 5. Germline V gene data show CDR1 as SGHRS and CDR2 as YFSETQ. This CDR3 contains 13 residues. CDR3 amino acids: CASSRDSRTEAFF. Here the CDR3 DNA reads TGCGCCAGCAGCAGGGACAGCCGGACTGAAGCTTTCTTT.

V usage is TRBV3-1 (or the pseudogene TRBV3-2) and J usage is TRBJ1-4; D may be TRBD1 (5 bases). Looked up from germline, CDR1 is LGHDT and CDR2 is YNNKEL (reference sequence). The CDR3 is made up of 16 amino acids. The ends were cut back, 4 bases at V and 4 bases at J, with 16 bases in the middle. Written as DNA, the CDR3 is TGTGCCAGCAGCCGGGCGAACCGGGGGGTTAATGAAAAACTGTTTTTT. Residues: CASSRANRGVNEKLFF.

The rearrangement links TRBV25-1 to TRBJ1-6; maybe TRBD1 (6 bases). The germline V gene encodes CDR1 MGHDK and CDR2 SYGVNS. This CDR3 is 14 amino acids long. Trimming shortened V by 2 bases and J by 8 bases, and 10 bases separated the two germline ends. The CDR3 DNA reads as TGTGCCAGCAGTGAAAGGGGGACATATTCACCCCTCCACTTT. It specifies CASSERGTYSPLHF.

This chain joins TRBV7-2 and TRBJ2-7; 15 bases agree with TRBD2. Germline V gene lookup returns CDR1 SGHTA and CDR2 FQGNSA. The V segment lost 5 bases and the J segment 2 bases; nucleotides outside the gene matches: 4. The CDR3 loop spans 16 amino acids. In nucleotides, the CDR3 is TGTGCCAGCAGCATAGGGACTAGCGGGGGGACCTACGAGCAGTACTTC. Encoded protein: CASSIGTSGGTYEQYF.

In this sample, this clone turned up once. The chain uses TRBV7-9 and TRBJ1-1, with a possible D match to TRBD1 (6 bases). The CDR3 consists of 17 residues. Germline CDR1 SEHNR, CDR2 FQNEAQ (reference sequence). The V gene lost 1 base and the J gene lost 3 bases, with 18 bases spanning the gap. CDR3 nucleotides: TGTGCCAGCAGCTTAGATAGGATCGGACAGAGGGACACTGAAGCTTTCTTT. Encoded protein: CASSLDRIGQRDTEAFF.

V is TRBV28 and J is TRBJ2-7; 10 bases agree with TRBD2. Germline V gene sequence: CDR1 MDHEN, CDR2 SYDVKM. This CDR3 comprises 16 residues. V was clipped by 2 bases and J by 3 bases; unmatched bases: 7. The CDR3 region is CASSLKSSGRFYEQYF. For the CDR3, the DNA is TGTGCCAGCAGTTTAAAGTCTAGCGGGAGATTCTACGAGCAGTACTTC.

J is TRBJ2-3 and V is TRBV12-5; the D gene is possibly TRBD1 (5 bases). V lost 7 bases, J lost 0 bases, and 14 bases lay in between. The CDR3 loop spans 15 amino acids. The germline V gene has CDR1 LGHNT and CDR2 FRNRAP. The CDR3: CASVMGRASTDTQYF. CDR3 nucleotides: TGTGCTAGTGTTATGGGCAGGGCAAGCACAGATACGCAGTATTTT.